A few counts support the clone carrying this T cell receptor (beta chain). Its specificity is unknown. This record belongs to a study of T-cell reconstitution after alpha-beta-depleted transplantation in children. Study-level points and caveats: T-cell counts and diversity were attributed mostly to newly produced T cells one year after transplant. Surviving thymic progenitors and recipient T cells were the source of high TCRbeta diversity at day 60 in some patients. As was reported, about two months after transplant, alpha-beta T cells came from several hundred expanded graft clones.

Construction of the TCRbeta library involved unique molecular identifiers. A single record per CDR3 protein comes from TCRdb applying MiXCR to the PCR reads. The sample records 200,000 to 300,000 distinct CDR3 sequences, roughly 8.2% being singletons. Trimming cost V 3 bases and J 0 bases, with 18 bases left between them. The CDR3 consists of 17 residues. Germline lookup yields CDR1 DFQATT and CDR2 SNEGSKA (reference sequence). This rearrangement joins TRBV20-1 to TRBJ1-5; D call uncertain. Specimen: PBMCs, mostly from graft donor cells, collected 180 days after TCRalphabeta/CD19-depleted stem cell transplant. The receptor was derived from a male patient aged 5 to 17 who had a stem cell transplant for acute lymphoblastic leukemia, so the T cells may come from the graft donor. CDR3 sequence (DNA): TGCAGTGCTAGCGCTCGGCAGCGAAGTTATAGCAATCAGCCCCAGCATTTT. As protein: CSASARQRSYSNQPQHF.